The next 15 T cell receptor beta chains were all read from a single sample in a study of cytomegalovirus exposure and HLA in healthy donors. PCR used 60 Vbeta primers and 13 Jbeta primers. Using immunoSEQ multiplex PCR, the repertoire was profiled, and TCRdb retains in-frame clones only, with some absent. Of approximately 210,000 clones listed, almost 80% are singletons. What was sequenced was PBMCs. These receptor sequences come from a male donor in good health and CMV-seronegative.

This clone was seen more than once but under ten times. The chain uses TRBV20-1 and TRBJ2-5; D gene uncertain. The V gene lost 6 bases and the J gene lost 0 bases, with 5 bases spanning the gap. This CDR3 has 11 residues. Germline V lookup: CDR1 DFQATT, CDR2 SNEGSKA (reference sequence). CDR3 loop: CSAEYQETQYF. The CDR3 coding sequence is TGCAGTGCCGAGTACCAAGAGACCCAGTACTTC.

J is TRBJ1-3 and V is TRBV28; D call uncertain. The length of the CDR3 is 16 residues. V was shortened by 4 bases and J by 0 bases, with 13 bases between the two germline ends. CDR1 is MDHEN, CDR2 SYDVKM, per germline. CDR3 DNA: TGTGCCAGCAGTTGGTACAGTCCTTACTCTGGAAACACCATATATTTT. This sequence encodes CASSWYSPYSGNTIYF.

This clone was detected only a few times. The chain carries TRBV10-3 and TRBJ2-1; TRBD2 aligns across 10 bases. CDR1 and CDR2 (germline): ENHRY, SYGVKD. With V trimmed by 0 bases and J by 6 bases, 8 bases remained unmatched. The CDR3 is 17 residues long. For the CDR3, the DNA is TGTGCCATCAGTGAGTCCTTTCTAGCGGGGGTCTCCAATGAGCAGTTCTTC. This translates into CAISESFLAGVSNEQFF.

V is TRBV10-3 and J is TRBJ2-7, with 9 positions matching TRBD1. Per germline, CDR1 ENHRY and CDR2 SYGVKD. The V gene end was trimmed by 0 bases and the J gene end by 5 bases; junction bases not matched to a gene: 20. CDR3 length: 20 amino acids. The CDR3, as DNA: TGTGCCATCAGTGAGTCTCGTAACCGTCGACCGGGACAGGGATTCCACGAGCAGTACTTC. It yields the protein CAISESRNRRPGQGFHEQYF.

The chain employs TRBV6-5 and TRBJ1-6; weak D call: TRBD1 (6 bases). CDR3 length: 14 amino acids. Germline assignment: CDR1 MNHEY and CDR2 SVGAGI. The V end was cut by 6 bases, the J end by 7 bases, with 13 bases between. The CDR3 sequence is CASSSTGFNSPLHF. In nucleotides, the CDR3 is TGTGCCAGCAGCTCGACAGGTTTCAATTCACCCCTCCACTTT.

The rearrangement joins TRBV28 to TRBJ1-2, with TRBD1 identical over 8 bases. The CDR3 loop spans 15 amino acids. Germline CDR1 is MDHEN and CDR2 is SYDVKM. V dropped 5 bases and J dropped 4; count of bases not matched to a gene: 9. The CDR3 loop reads CASSMTGTGVYGYTF. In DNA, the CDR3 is TGTGCCAGCAGTATGACCGGGACAGGCGTCTATGGCTACACCTTC.

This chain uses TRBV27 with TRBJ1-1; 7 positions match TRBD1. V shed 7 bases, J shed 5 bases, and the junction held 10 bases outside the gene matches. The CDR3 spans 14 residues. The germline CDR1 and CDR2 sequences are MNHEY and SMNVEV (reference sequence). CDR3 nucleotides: TGTGCCAGCACCTCGGAGGAGGGGGCGACTGAAGCTTTCTTT. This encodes CASTSEEGATEAFF.

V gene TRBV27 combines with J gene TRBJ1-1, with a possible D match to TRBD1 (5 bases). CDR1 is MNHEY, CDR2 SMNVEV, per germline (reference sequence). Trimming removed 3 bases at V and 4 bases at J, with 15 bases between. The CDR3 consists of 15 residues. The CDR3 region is CASSFVRQGGTEAFF. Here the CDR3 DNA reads TGTGCCAGCAGTTTCGTTCGGCAGGGTGGCACTGAAGCTTTCTTT.

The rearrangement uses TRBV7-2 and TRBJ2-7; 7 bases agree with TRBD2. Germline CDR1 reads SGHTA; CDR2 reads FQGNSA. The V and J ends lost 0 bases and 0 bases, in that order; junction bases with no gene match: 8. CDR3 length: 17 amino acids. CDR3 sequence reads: CASSLALPGGISYEQYF. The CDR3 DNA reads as TGTGCCAGCAGCTTAGCGCTACCCGGGGGGATCTCCTACGAGCAGTACTTC.

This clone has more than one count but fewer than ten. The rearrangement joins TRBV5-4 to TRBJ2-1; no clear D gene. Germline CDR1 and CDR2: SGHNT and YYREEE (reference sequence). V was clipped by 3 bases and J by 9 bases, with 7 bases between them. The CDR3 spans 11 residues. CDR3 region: CASSSTGEQFF. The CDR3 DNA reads TGTGCCAGCAGCTCGACGGGTGAGCAGTTCTTC.

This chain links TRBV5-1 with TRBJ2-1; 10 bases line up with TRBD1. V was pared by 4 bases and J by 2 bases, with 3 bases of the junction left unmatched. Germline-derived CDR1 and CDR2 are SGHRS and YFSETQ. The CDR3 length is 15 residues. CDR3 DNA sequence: TGCGCCAGCAGCGGAGGACAGGGGGCCTACAATGAGCAGTTCTTC. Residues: CASSGGQGAYNEQFF.

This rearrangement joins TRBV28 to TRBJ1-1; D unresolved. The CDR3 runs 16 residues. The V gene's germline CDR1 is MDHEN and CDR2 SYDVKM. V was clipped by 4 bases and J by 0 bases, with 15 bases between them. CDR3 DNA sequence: TGTGCCAGCAGTTCCGTGGCCCCGCAAATGAACACTGAAGCTTTCTTT. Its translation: CASSSVAPQMNTEAFF.

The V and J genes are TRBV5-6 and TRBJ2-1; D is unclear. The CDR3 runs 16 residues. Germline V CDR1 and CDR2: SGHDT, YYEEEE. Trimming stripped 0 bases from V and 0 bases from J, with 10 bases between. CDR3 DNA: TGTGCCAGCAGCTTGGTATCGGTAAGCTCCTACAATGAGCAGTTCTTC. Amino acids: CASSLVSVSSYNEQFF. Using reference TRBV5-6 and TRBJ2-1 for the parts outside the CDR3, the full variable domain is DAGVTQSPTHLIKTRGQQVTLRCSPKSGHDTVSWYQQALGQGPQFIFQYYEEEERQRGNFPDRFSGHQFPNYSSELNVNALLLGDSALYLCASSLVSVSSYNEQFFGPGTRLTVL.

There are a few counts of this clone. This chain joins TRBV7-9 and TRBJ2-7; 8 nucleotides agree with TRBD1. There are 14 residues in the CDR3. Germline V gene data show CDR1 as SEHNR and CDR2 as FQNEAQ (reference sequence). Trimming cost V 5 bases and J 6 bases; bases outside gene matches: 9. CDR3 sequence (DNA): TGTGCCAGCAGCCGGCAGACAGGGGAGGTCGAGCAGTACTTC. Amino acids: CASSRQTGEVEQYF. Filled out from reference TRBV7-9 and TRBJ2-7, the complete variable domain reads DTGVSQNPRHKITKRGQNVTFRCDPISEHNRLYWYRQTLGQGPEFLTYFQNEAQLEKSRLLSDRFSAERPKGSFSTLEIQRTEQGDSAMYLCASSRQTGEVEQYFGPGTRLTVT.

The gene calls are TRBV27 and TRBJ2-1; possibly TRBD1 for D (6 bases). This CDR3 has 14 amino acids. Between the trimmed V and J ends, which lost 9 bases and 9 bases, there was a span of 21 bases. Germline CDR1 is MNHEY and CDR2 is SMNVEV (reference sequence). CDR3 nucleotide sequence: TGTGCCAGTGGGGCGGCAGGGGAGTTTCCTGAGCAGTTCTTC. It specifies CASGAAGEFPEQFF.